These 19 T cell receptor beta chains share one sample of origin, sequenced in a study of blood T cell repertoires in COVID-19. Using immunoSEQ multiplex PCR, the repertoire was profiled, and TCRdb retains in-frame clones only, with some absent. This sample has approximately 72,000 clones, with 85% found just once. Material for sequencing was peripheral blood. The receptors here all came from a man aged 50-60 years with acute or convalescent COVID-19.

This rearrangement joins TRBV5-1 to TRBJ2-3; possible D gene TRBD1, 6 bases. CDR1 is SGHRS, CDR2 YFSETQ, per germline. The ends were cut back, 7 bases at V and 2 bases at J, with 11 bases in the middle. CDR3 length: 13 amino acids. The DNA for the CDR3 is TGCGCCAGCGGGGCAGGGGCCACAGATACGCAGTATTTT. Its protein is CASGAGATDTQYF.

DNA of the CDR3: TGTGCCAGCAGCCCCCCCGAACTAGCGGAAGAGACCCAGTACTTC. This translates into CASSPPELAEETQYF. The chain couples TRBV3-1 (or the pseudogene TRBV3-2) to TRBJ2-5; 8 nucleotides align to TRBD2. The CDR3 runs 15 residues. CDR1 is LGHDT, CDR2 YNNKEL, per germline (reference sequence). Germline trimming cut 4 bases from V and 3 bases from J; bases unmatched to any gene: 7.

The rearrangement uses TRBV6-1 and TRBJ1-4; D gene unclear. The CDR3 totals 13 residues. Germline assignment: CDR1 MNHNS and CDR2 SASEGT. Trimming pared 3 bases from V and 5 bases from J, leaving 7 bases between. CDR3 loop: CASSEPGNEKLFF. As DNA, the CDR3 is TGTGCCAGCAGTGAGCCGGGGAATGAAAAACTGTTTTTT.

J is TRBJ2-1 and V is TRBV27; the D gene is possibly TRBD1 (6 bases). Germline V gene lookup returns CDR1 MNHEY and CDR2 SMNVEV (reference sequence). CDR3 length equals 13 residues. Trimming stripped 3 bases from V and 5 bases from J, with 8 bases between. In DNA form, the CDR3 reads TGTGCCAGCAGTTTGGACAGCCACAATGAGCAGTTCTTC. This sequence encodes CASSLDSHNEQFF.

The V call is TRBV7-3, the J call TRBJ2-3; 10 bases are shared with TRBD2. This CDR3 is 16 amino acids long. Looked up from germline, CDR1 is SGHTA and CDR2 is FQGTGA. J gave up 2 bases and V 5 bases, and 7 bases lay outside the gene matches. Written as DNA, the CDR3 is TGTGCCAGCAGCCGAAATAGCGGGGGGTTCACAGATACGCAGTATTTT. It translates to CASSRNSGGFTDTQYF.

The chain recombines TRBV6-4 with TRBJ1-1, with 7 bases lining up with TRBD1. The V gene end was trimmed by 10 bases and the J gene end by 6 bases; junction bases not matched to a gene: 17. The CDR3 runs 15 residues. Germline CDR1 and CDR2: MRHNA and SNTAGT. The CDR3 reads CATNHRGRSNPEAFF. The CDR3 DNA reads TGTGCCACTAACCACAGGGGACGATCTAACCCTGAAGCTTTCTTT.

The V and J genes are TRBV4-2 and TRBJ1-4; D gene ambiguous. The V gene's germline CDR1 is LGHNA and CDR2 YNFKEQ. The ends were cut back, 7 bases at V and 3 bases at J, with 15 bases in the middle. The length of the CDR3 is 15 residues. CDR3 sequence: CASNPDPAANEKLFF. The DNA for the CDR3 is TGTGCCAGCAACCCTGACCCTGCGGCTAATGAAAAACTGTTTTTT.

CDR3 coding DNA: TGTGCCAGCAGTACTGCGGGGGTCTCCTACGAGCAGTACGTC. Translation: CASSTAGVSYEQYV. The chain is built from TRBV6-2 or TRBV6-3 and TRBJ2-7, with 7 bases matching TRBD2. Germline V gene lookup returns CDR1 MNHEY and CDR2 SVGEGT. CDR3 length equals 14 residues. The J segment lost 0 bases and the V segment lost 5 bases, leaving 4 bases of the junction unmatched.

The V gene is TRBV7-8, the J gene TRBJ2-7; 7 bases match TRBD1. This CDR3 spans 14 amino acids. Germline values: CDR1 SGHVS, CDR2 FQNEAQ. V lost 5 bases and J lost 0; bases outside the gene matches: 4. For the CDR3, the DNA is TGTGCCAGCAGCATCCGGGACAGCTCCTACGAGCAGTACTTC. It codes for CASSIRDSSYEQYF.

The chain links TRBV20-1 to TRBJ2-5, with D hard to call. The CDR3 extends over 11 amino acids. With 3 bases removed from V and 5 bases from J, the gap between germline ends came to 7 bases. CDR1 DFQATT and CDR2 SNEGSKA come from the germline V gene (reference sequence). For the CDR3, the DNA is TGCAGTGCTAGTTCCTCTGAGACCCAGTACTTC. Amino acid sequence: CSASSSETQYF.

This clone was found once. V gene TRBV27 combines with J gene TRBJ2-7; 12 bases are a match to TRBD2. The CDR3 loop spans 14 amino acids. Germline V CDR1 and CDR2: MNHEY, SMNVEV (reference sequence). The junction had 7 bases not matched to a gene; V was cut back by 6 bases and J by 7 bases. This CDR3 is CASSQGLAGPEQYF. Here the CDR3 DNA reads TGTGCCAGCAGCCAAGGACTAGCGGGGCCAGAGCAGTACTTC.

CDR3: CASSSPRGGTGELFF. Written as DNA, the CDR3 is TGTGCCAGTAGTAGCCCACGGGGGGGCACCGGGGAGCTGTTTTTT. J is TRBJ2-2 and V is TRBV19; 8 bases are a match to TRBD2. The V segment lost 4 bases and the J segment 4 bases; nucleotides outside the gene matches: 5. The germline gives CDR1 LNHDA, CDR2 SQIVND (reference sequence). This CDR3 has 15 amino acids.

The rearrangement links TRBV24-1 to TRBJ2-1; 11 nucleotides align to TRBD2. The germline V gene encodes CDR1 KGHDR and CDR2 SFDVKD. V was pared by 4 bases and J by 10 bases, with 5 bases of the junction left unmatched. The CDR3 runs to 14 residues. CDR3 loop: CATSDPGTSGEQFF. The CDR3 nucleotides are TGTGCCACCAGTGACCCCGGGACTAGCGGAGAGCAGTTCTTC.

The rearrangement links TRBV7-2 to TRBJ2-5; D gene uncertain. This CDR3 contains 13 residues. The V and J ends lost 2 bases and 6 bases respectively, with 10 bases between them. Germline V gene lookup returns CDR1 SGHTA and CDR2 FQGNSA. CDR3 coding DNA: TGTGCCAGCAGCTTAAAGCCCTCGCAGACCCAGTACTTC. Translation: CASSLKPSQTQYF.

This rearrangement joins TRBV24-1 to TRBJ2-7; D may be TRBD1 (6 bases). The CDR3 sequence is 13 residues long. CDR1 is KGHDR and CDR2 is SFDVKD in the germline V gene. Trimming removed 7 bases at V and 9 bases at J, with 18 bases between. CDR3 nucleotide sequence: TGTGCCACCAGCTCTCCCCACAGGGAAGGGCAGTACTTC. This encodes CATSSPHREGQYF.

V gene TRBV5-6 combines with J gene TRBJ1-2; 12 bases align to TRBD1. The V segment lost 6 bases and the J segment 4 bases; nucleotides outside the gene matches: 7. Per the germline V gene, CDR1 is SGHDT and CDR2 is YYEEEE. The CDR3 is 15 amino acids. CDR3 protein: CASTSAGQGAYGYTF. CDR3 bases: TGTGCCAGCACGTCGGCGGGACAGGGGGCCTATGGCTACACCTTC.

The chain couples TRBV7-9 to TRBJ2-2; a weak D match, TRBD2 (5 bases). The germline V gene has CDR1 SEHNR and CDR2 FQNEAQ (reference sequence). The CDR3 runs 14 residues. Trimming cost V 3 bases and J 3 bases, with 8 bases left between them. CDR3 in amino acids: CASSLVGDTGELFF. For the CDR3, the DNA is TGTGCCAGCAGCTTGGTGGGAGACACCGGGGAGCTGTTTTTT.

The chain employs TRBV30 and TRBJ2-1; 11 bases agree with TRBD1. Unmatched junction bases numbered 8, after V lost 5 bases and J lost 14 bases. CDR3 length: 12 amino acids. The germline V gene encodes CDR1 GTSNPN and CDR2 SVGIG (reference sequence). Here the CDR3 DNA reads TGTGCCTGGGAGGGGACAGGGGGTAGCGAGTTCTTC. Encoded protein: CAWEGTGGSEFF.

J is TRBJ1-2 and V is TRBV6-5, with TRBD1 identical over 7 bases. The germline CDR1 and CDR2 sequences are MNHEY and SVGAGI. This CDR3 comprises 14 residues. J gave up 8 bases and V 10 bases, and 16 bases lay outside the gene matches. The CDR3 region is CATAYRQTGQGYTF. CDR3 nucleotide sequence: TGTGCCACCGCTTACAGACAGACAGGGCAAGGCTACACCTTC.